Here is one TCR beta chain with its context. The antigen is unknown. The germline gives CDR1 KGHSH, CDR2 LQKENI. The CDR3 is 12 residues long. Trimming removed 5 bases from V and 8 bases from J, with 9 bases in between. Repertoires were generated with immunoSEQ multiplex PCR, while TCRdb's copy carries only in-frame clones and drops some. The sample lists under 550,000 clones, roughly 88% occurring once. This sample is drawn from a study of Ad26.COV2.S vaccination and SARS-CoV-2 variants. Treatment specified: 15 to 20 received Ad26.COV2.S at low or high dose, single or two shots; 5 received placebo; per-sample allocation not given. Collection of samples fell on day 63 after the first vaccine or placebo injection. Whole-study results and caveats: Vaccinees reportedly had broad spike-specific CD8+ and CD4+ T cell responses. Total responses of T cells may have been underestimated by the analyses of TCR breadth and depth.

This chain joins TRBV18 and TRBJ1-4; the D gene is possibly TRBD1 (6 bases). The sequenced sample was peripheral blood, obtained in a trial of Ad26.COV2.S vaccine versus placebo. The TCR comes from a person aged 18-60 years who received the Ad26.COV2.S COVID-19 vaccine or a placebo. CDR3 residues: CASSLDREKLFF. The CDR3 coding sequence is TGTGCCAGCTCATTGGACAGAGAAAAACTGTTTTTT.